This paragraph covers one TCR beta chain sequence. Per germline, CDR1 SGHRS and CDR2 YFSETQ. CDR3 length equals 13 residues. Trimming left V 4 bases short and J 5 bases short, with 9 bases between. This entry is derived from a study of blood T cell repertoires in COVID-19. In the study overall: The cDNA or gDNA used as material had been derived from T cells, B-cell-depleted T cells, or PBMCs.

The protocol was immunoSEQ multiplex PCR, while the TCRdb copy is restricted to in-frame clones and leaves out a portion. The sample records about 230,000 clones, around 83% being singletons. This TCR derives from a woman aged 50 to 65 with acute or convalescent COVID-19. V is TRBV5-1 and J is TRBJ2-2; the D gene is possibly TRBD2 (6 bases). The sample consisted of peripheral blood. CDR3 sequence: CASSPAGTGELFF. The CDR3 DNA follows: TGCGCCAGCAGCCCGGCGGGGACCGGGGAGCTGTTTTTT.